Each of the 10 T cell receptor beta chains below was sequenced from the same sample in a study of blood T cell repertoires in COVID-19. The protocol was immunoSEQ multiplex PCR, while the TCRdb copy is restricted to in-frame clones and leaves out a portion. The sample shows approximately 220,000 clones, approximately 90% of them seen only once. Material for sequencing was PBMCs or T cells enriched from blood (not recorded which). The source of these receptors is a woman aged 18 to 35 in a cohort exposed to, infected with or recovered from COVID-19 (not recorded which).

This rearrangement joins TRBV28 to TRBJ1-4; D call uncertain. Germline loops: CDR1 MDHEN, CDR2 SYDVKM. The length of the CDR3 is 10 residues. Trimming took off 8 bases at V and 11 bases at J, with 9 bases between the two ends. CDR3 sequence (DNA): TGTGCCAGCTCTCGCGGGAAACTGTTTTTT. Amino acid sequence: CASSRGKLFF.

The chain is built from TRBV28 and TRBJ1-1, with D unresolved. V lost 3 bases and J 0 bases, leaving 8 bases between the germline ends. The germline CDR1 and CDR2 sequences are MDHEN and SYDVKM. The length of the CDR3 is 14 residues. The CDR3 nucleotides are TGTGCCAGCAGTTTTCCCCTAATGAACACTGAAGCTTTCTTT. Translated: CASSFPLMNTEAFF. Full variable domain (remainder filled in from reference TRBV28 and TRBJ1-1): DVKVTQSSRYLVKRTGEKVFLECVQDMDHENMFWYRQDPGLGLRLIYFSYDVKMKEKGDIPEGYSVSREKKERFSLILESASTNQTSMYLCASSFPLMNTEAFFGQGTRLTVV.

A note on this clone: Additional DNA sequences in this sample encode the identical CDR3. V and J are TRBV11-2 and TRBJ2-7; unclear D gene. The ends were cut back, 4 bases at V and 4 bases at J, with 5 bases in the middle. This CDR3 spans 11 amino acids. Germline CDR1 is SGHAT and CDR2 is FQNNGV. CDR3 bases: TGTGCCAGCAGCTCCACTTACGAGCAGTACTTC. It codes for CASSSTYEQYF.

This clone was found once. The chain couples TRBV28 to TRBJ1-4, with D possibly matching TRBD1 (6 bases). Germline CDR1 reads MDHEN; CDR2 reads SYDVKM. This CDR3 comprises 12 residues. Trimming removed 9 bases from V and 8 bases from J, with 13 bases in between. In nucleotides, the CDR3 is TGTGCCAGTTCAGGGGCCCGAGAAAAACTGTTTTTT. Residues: CASSGAREKLFF.

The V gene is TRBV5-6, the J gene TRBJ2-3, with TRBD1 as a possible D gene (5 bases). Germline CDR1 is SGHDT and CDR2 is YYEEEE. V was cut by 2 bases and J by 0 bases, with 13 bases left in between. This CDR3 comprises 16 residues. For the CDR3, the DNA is TGTGCCAGCAGCTTCCAGGGCGGATGGAGCACAGATACGCAGTATTTT. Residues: CASSFQGGWSTDTQYF.

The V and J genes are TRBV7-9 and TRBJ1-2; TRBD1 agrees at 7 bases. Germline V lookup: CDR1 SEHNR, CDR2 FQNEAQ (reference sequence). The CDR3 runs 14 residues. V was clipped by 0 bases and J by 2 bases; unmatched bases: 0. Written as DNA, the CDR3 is TGTGCCAGCAGCTTAGCACAGGGGAACTATGGCTACACCTTC. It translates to CASSLAQGNYGYTF.

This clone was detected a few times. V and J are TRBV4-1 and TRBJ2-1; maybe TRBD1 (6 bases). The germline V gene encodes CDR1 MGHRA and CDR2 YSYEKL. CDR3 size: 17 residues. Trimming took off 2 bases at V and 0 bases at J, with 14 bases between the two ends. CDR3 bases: TGCGCCAGCAGCCAACCTACAGGGTTAAACTCCTACAATGAGCAGTTCTTC. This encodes CASSQPTGLNSYNEQFF.

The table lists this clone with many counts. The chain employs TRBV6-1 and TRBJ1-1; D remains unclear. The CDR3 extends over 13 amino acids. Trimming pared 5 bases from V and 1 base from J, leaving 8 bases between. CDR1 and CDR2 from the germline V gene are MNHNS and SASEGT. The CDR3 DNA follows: TGTGCCAGCAGTCAGAATAAGAACACTGAAGCTTTCTTT. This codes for CASSQNKNTEAFF.

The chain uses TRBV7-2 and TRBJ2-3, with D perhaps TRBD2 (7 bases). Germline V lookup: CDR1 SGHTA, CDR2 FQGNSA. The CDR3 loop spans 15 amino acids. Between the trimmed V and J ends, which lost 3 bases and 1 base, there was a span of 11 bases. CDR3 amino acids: CASSFEGGGTDTQYF. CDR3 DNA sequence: TGTGCCAGCAGCTTTGAGGGGGGGGGCACAGATACGCAGTATTTT.

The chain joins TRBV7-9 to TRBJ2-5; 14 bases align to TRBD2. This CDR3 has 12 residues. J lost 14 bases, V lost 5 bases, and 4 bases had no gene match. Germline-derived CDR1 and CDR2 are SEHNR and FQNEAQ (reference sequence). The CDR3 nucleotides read TGTGCCAGCAGCCCGGGACTAGCGGGAGCTTACTTC. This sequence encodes CASSPGLAGAYF.